The rows below give T cell receptor beta chains drawn from one sample of a study of cytomegalovirus exposure and HLA in healthy donors. This table comes from immunoSEQ multiplex PCR, and its TCRdb copy is limited to in-frame clones, with some not included. Of approximately 70,000 clones in the sample, 70% to 90% were seen once. Sequencing was done on a sample of PBMCs. The receptor source for this set is a woman in her 30s in good health and CMV-seronegative. The CDR3 runs from the conserved cysteine through the conserved F or W. The D gene is left open where the match is weak. Expanded clones get a size class; other rows say once, few or many, or leave the size out.

v_gene	j_gene	d_gene	abundance	CDR3aa	CDR3nt
TRBV19	TRBJ1-2	TRBD1	once	CASSKQGGFYGYTF	TGTGCCAGTAGTAAACAGGGGGGCTTTTATGGCTACACCTTC
TRBV9	TRBJ2-7	TRBD1	.	CASSLDPGQVTYEQYF	TGTGCCAGCAGCTTAGACCCGGGACAGGTCACTTACGAGCAGTACTTC
TRBV7-2	TRBJ2-7	TRBD2	once	CASSSHLLAGGFYEQYF	TGTGCCAGCAGCTCCCACCTTCTAGCGGGGGGGTTTTACGAGCAGTACTTC
TRBV19	TRBJ1-1	TRBD1	.	CASSMGQGMWTEAFF	TGTGCCAGTAGTATGGGACAGGGAATGTGGACTGAAGCTTTCTTT
TRBV15	TRBJ2-3	TRBD1	.	CATSSTGGTDTQYF	TGTGCCACCAGCTCAACAGGGGGCACAGATACGCAGTATTTT
TRBV4-1	TRBJ1-1	.	.	CASSPPAGSRGGNTEAFF	TGCGCCAGCAGCCCTCCGGCGGGGTCTCGGGGAGGGAACACTGAAGCTTTCTTT
TRBV10-1	TRBJ2-7	.	once	CASSEGRFSYEQYF	TGCGCCAGCAGTGAGGGCAGGTTCTCCTACGAGCAGTACTTC
TRBV7-8	TRBJ2-3	TRBD2	.	CASSLAGGVTDTQYF	TGTGCCAGCAGCCTAGCGGGGGGGGTCACAGATACGCAGTATTTT
TRBV7-9	TRBJ2-1	.	once	CASSLGDSGYNEQFF	TGTGCCAGCAGCTTAGGGGATAGCGGATACAATGAGCAGTTCTTC
TRBV29-1	TRBJ2-7	.	few	CSVAPADEQYF	TGCAGCGTCGCCCCGGCGGACGAGCAGTACTTC
TRBV5-6	TRBJ1-4	.	.	CASSYPGMPNEKLFF	TGTGCCAGCAGCTACCCCGGGATGCCTAATGAAAAACTGTTTTTT
TRBV6-5	TRBJ2-2	.	.	CASSQSGVTGELFF	TGTGCCAGCAGTCAATCAGGTGTCACCGGGGAGCTGTTTTTT
TRBV2	TRBJ2-2	.	.	CASSEVLAGETGELFF	TGTGCCAGCAGTGAAGTCTTGGCAGGGGAAACCGGGGAGCTGTTTTTT
TRBV9	TRBJ1-3	.	once	CASSPRSDIGNTIYF	TGTGCCAGCAGCCCCCGGTCGGACATTGGAAACACCATATATTTT
TRBV5-1	TRBJ2-2	TRBD1	.	CARPGQPRSGELFF	TGCGCCAGACCGGGACAGCCAAGGTCCGGGGAGCTGTTTTTT
TRBV15	TRBJ2-3	.	few	CATSRGADTQYF	TGTGCCACCAGCAGAGGAGCCGATACGCAGTATTTT
TRBV6-5	TRBJ2-7	.	.	CASSSYRGASYEQYF	TGTGCCAGCAGTTCCTACCGGGGTGCCTCCTACGAGCAGTACTTC
TRBV28	TRBJ1-2	TRBD1	.	CASSGTGPFYGYTF	TGTGCCAGCAGCGGGACAGGGCCTTTCTATGGCTACACCTTC
TRBV5-4	TRBJ2-2	.	.	CASSLEGTPNTGELFF	TGTGCCAGCAGCTTGGAAGGGACACCCAACACCGGGGAGCTGTTTTTT
TRBV6-5	TRBJ2-5	.	.	CASSYGRQAKETQYF	TGTGCCAGCAGTTACGGTCGACAGGCGAAAGAGACCCAGTACTTC
TRBV28	TRBJ1-1	.	.	CASSHGGREGTEAFF	TGTGCCAGCAGCCATGGGGGCAGGGAGGGCACTGAAGCTTTCTTT
TRBV18	TRBJ2-3	.	.	CASSPQGLDTQYF	TGTGCCAGCTCACCACAGGGGTTAGATACGCAGTATTTT